This passage covers 22 T cell receptor beta chains from one sample sequenced in a study of cytomegalovirus exposure and HLA in healthy donors. 60 Vbeta and 13 Jbeta primers were used in PCR. TCRdb keeps only in-frame clones here, not all; method: immunoSEQ multiplex PCR. The table lists under 200,000 clones, around 82% of them singletons. The sample was PBMCs. The receptors stem from a male donor in good health and CMV-seronegative.

V usage is TRBV6-5 and J usage is TRBJ2-7, with D uncertain. This CDR3 is built from 12 residues. CDR1 MNHEY and CDR2 SVGAGI come from the germline V gene. V was trimmed by 6 bases and J by 4 bases, leaving 10 bases between them. CDR3 in DNA: TGTGCCAGCAGACCCGACATGTACGAGCAGTACTTC. It yields the protein CASRPDMYEQYF.

The genes are TRBV30 and TRBJ1-4; TRBD1 is a possible D gene (6 bases). The CDR3 has 13 amino acids. V was clipped by 5 bases and J by 8 bases, with 15 bases between them. Per the germline V gene, CDR1 is GTSNPN and CDR2 is SVGIG (reference sequence). This CDR3 reads CAWGGAYGEKLFF. The CDR3 bases are TGTGCCTGGGGGGGGGCCTACGGCGAAAAACTGTTTTTT. The full variable domain, with the rest looked up from reference TRBV30 and TRBJ1-4, is SQTIHQWPATLVQPVGSPLSLECTVEGTSNPNLYWYRQAAGRGLQLLFYSVGIGQISSEVPQNLSASRPQDRQFILSSKKLLLSDSGFYLCAWGGAYGEKLFFGSGTQLSVL.

This clone was detected a few times. This rearrangement joins TRBV5-1 to TRBJ1-1; 11 bases map to TRBD1. Germline CDR1 reads SGHRS; CDR2 reads YFSETQ. The CDR3 sequence is 19 residues long. V shed 1 base and J 2 bases; nucleotides not matched to a gene: 13. CDR3 in amino acids: CASSLFTGQGALRNTEAFF. In DNA, the CDR3 is TGCGCCAGCAGCTTGTTTACCGGACAGGGGGCACTCAGAAACACTGAAGCTTTCTTT.

As for this clone: Additional DNA sequences in this sample encode the identical CDR3. The J gene is TRBJ2-2, the V gene TRBV7-6; 13 bases line up with TRBD2. The CDR3 is 16 amino acids. Germline loops: CDR1 SGHVS, CDR2 FNYEAQ. The V gene end was trimmed by 3 bases and the J gene end by 4 bases; junction bases not matched to a gene: 2. The CDR3 sequence is CASSLGTSGITGELFF. CDR3 nucleotides: TGTGCCAGCAGCTTGGGGACTAGCGGGATCACCGGGGAGCTGTTTTTT.

With respect to this clone: An end of the junction differs from the germline gene, which may be a read error. The chain recombines TRBV6-4 with TRBJ1-1; tentative D call: TRBD1 (6 bases). The CDR3 consists of 15 residues. Germline loops: CDR1 MRHNA, CDR2 SNTAGT. The DNA of the CDR3 is TGTTCCAGCAGTCTCAGGGGCGCAACGAACACTGAAGCTTTCTTT. Protein: CSSSLRGATNTEAFF.

The rearrangement links TRBV5-1 to TRBJ1-1; 7 nucleotides align to TRBD1. CDR1 and CDR2 (germline): SGHRS, YFSETQ. The CDR3 extends over 14 amino acids. Germline trimming cut 4 bases from V and 5 bases from J; bases unmatched to any gene: 8. The CDR3 spells CASSPRGLGTEAFF. The CDR3 DNA is TGCGCCAGCAGCCCAAGGGGGCTTGGGACTGAAGCTTTCTTT.

The chain has TRBV27 and TRBJ2-7; 12 nucleotides agree with TRBD2. The length of the CDR3 is 15 residues. V lost 6 bases to trimming and J lost 2 bases; unmatched junction nucleotides: 5. Germline V gene data show CDR1 as MNHEY and CDR2 as SMNVEV (reference sequence). CDR3 loop: CASRGTSGPTYEQYF. CDR3 nucleotides: TGTGCCAGCAGGGGGACTAGCGGGCCTACCTACGAGCAGTACTTC.

The chain links TRBV5-6 to TRBJ2-5, with D perhaps TRBD2 (5 bases). The CDR3 contains 14 residues. Germline values: CDR1 SGHDT, CDR2 YYEEEE. Trimming stripped 0 bases from V and 7 bases from J, with 13 bases between. The CDR3 DNA reads TGTGCCAGCAGCTTGGGACTACGTCCGCGGACCCAGTACTTC. It is translated as CASSLGLRPRTQYF.

V and J are TRBV19 and TRBJ2-1; the match to TRBD1 covers 7 bases. The CDR3 has 16 amino acids. Germline V gene sequence: CDR1 LNHDA, CDR2 SQIVND (reference sequence). The junction had 10 bases not matched to a gene; V was cut back by 4 bases and J by 4 bases. CDR3 residues: CASSTQGSLGYNEQFF. CDR3 in DNA: TGTGCCAGTAGTACACAGGGGTCTCTCGGTTACAATGAGCAGTTCTTC.

The chain combines TRBV5-1 with TRBJ2-5; TRBD2 might be the D (5 bases). Germline V gene lookup returns CDR1 SGHRS and CDR2 YFSETQ. Trimming stripped 0 bases from V and 1 base from J, with 13 bases between. The CDR3 runs 16 residues. CDR3 sequence reads: CASSLVASISQETQYF. The CDR3 region has the DNA TGCGCCAGCAGCTTGGTAGCTAGCATTTCCCAAGAGACCCAGTACTTC.

The V gene is TRBV6-1, the J gene TRBJ1-2; D perhaps matches TRBD1 (5 bases). The V gene's germline CDR1 is MNHNS and CDR2 SASEGT. CDR3 size: 13 residues. Deletions cut 2 bases from V and 5 bases from J, with 9 bases between. CDR3 residues: CASSETSGYGYTF. The CDR3 DNA reads as TGTGCCAGCAGTGAAACATCAGGGTATGGCTACACCTTC.

V is TRBV19 and J is TRBJ1-1, with D tentatively TRBD1 (5 bases). This CDR3 has 20 residues. Germline V lookup: CDR1 LNHDA, CDR2 SQIVND (reference sequence). Deletions cut 0 bases from V and 4 bases from J, with 27 bases between. The DNA of the CDR3 is TGTGCCAGTAGTATAGATCTCGGGAGACAGTCGGGTTATTTCGGCACTGAAGCTTTCTTT. It is translated as CASSIDLGRQSGYFGTEAFF.

The chain couples TRBV11-2 to TRBJ2-2; D is undetermined. The CDR3 spans 15 residues. The germline V gene has CDR1 SGHAT and CDR2 FQNNGV. The germline V and J ends were trimmed by 1 base and 4 bases, with 10 bases remaining between them. The CDR3 nucleotides are TGTGCCAGCAGCTTAGTTAGGAGTGGCACCGGGGAGCTGTTTTTT. Residues: CASSLVRSGTGELFF.

The chain combines TRBV19 with TRBJ2-1; D possibly corresponds to TRBD2 (6 bases). The CDR3 runs 13 residues. Trimming removed 8 bases from V and 6 bases from J, with 14 bases in between. Germline CDR1 is LNHDA and CDR2 is SQIVND (reference sequence). Here the CDR3 DNA reads TGTGCCAGTCGCCGGGAGACGGGCAATGAGCAGTTCTTC. This translates into CASRRETGNEQFF.

J is TRBJ1-4 and V is TRBV7-9; D unresolved. CDR3 length: 11 amino acids. Germline CDR1 and CDR2: SEHNR and FQNEAQ (reference sequence). Trimming removed 5 bases from V and 7 bases from J, with 5 bases in between. The CDR3 sequence is CASSRGEKLFF. For the CDR3, the DNA is TGTGCCAGCAGCCGCGGTGAAAAACTGTTTTTT.

This clone was detected only a few times. The gene calls are TRBV28 and TRBJ1-1; the D is unclear. This CDR3 region has 12 residues. Trimming removed 4 bases at V and 6 bases at J, with 9 bases between. The germline gives CDR1 MDHEN, CDR2 SYDVKM. The CDR3 protein is CASSYSRAEAFF. The CDR3 region has the DNA TGTGCCAGCAGTTATAGTCGAGCTGAAGCTTTCTTT.

The chain has TRBV5-1 and TRBJ2-1, with 9 nucleotides matching TRBD2. Germline CDR1 SGHRS, CDR2 YFSETQ. The V gene end was trimmed by 0 bases and the J gene end by 6 bases; junction bases not matched to a gene: 4. This CDR3 is built from 15 residues. The CDR3 DNA follows: TGCGCCAGCAGCTTGGCAGCGGGAGGCCCCAATGAGCAGTTCTTC. The encoded protein is CASSLAAGGPNEQFF. The whole variable domain, remainder taken from reference TRBV5-1 and TRBJ2-1, is KAGVTQTPRYLIKTRGQQVTLSCSPISGHRSVSWYQQTPGQGLQFLFEYFSETQRNKGNFPGRFSGRQFSNSRSEMNVSTLELGDSALYLCASSLAAGGPNEQFFGPGTRLTVL.

The chain employs TRBV2 and TRBJ1-6; unclear D gene. The germline V gene encodes CDR1 SNHLY and CDR2 FYNNEI. Trimming took off 7 bases at V and 7 bases at J, with 17 bases between the two ends. The CDR3 is made up of 15 amino acids. CDR3 bases: TGTGCCAGCACTACTCGGAGTTTGAGGAATTCACCCCTCCACTTT. This translates into CASTTRSLRNSPLHF.

The table lists this clone with a count of one. The chain uses TRBV5-4 and TRBJ2-7; D not certain. Germline V gives CDR1 SGHNT, CDR2 YYREEE (reference sequence). The CDR3 sequence is 13 residues long. Trimming pared 4 bases from V and 3 bases from J, leaving 11 bases between. Written as DNA, the CDR3 is TGTGCCAGCAGCGACTCTAGTCACTACGAGCAGTACTTC. This sequence encodes CASSDSSHYEQYF.

The CDR3 region has the DNA TGTGCCAGCCTAACTCGGGATATGAGCCAAGAGACCCAGTACTTC. Translated: CASLTRDMSQETQYF. The rearrangement joins TRBV6-1 to TRBJ2-5, with D possibly TRBD2 on 5 matching bases. Trimming removed 8 bases from V and 1 base from J, with 17 bases in between. CDR1 and CDR2 (germline): MNHNS, SASEGT. The CDR3 is made up of 15 amino acids.

This clone showed up just once. The chain combines TRBV11-2 with TRBJ2-1, with 9 bases matching TRBD2. The CDR3 spans 15 residues. Germline CDR1 SGHAT, CDR2 FQNNGV. Germline trimming cut 5 bases from V and 8 bases from J; bases unmatched to any gene: 10. In DNA form, the CDR3 reads TGTGCCAGCAGCCCGTGGACTAGCGACTTCGATGAGCAGTTCTTC. It is translated as CASSPWTSDFDEQFF.

This sequence joins TRBV6-1 and TRBJ2-2, with D possibly TRBD2 on 6 matching bases. This CDR3 contains 14 residues. CDR1 and CDR2 from the germline V gene are MNHNS and SASEGT. Trimming cost V 4 bases and J 4 bases, with 10 bases left between them. In DNA form, the CDR3 reads TGTGCCAGCAGTGTACTCGGGGGCACCGGGGAGCTGTTTTTT. Its translation: CASSVLGGTGELFF.